This TCR beta chain was retrieved from a study of T cell clones after liver transplantation. Background on the study: Immunosuppression withdrawal was tried within 2 years after liver transplantation in this trial. Patients counted as tolerant after at least one year off all immunosuppression, enzymes not exceeding twice normal. Study conclusions and caveats: Conclusions were preliminary, with small, heterogeneous patient groups.

The V gene's germline CDR1 is SGHVS and CDR2 FQNEAQ. The CDR3 is made up of 18 amino acids. V shed 7 bases, J shed 2 bases, and the junction held 12 bases outside the gene matches. The table came from immunoSEQ multiplex PCR; TCRdb's copy has only in-frame clones and leaves some out. The sample includes roughly 80,000 clones, around four fifths of them seen just once. A few counts support this clone. Its antigen is still unknown. This clonotype was obtained from a human patient who received a liver transplant. A share of the T cells may be of graft donor origin. This specimen consisted of CD4+ T cells from blood, obtained approximately 45 months after liver transplant. The chain carries TRBV7-8 and TRBJ2-1; 12 positions match TRBD2. This CDR3 reads CASTPGLAGWETYNEQFF. In nucleotides, the CDR3 is TGTGCCAGCACCCCTGGACTAGCGGGATGGGAAACCTACAATGAGCAGTTCTTC.